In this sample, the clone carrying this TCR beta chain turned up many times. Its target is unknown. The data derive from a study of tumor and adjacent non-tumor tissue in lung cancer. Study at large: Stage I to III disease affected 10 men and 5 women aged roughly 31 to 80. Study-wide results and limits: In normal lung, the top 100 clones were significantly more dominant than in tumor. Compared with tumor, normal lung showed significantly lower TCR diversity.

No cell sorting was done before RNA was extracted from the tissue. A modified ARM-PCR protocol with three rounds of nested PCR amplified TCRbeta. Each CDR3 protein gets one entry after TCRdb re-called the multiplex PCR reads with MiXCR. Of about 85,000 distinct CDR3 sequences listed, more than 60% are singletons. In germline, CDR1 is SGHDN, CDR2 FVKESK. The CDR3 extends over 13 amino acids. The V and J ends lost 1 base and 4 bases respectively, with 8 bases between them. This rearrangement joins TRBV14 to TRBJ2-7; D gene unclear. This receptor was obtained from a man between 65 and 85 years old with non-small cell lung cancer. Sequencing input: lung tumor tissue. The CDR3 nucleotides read TGTGCCAGCAGCCAAGTCTGGGGTTACGAGCAGTACTTC. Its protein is CASSQVWGYEQYF.